The source of this T cell receptor (beta chain) is a study of shared clonotypes between healthy human individuals. The V and J ends lost 1 base and 9 bases respectively, with 13 bases between them. The CDR3 loop spans 13 amino acids. The germline CDR1 and CDR2 sequences are GTSNPN and SVGIG (reference sequence). With unsorted samples, genomic DNA was obtained from about 90 million PBMCs. The assay was carried out at the deep level. Genomic DNA from each subset was divided evenly over several immunoSEQ plates. How the authors handled the data: For the immunoSEQ data, sequences were junction-only without quality scores, so filtering differed. TCRdb keeps only in-frame clones here, not all; method: immunoSEQ multiplex PCR. The DNA was the basis for D and trimming; V, J and clone size are from that table. The profile shows some 490,000 clones, about 72% of them singletons.

The V call is TRBV30, the J call TRBJ2-1, with D perhaps matching TRBD2 (6 bases). The sample comprised PBMCs. The sequence was obtained from a woman aged 40 to 50 in good health. Some clones in this sample may be carry-over from other donors' samples. The CDR3 protein is CAWSGASAGEQFF. The CDR3, as DNA: TGTGCCTGGAGTGGGGCTAGCGCTGGTGAGCAGTTCTTC.